This is a list of T cell receptor beta chains from one sample in a study of blood T cells in healthy people across ages. Each CDR3 protein is one row after TCRdb ran MiXCR on the 5' RACE reads. The sample gives 750,000 to 1,000,000 distinct CDR3 sequences, 25% to 30% of which show up once; roughly 10% is in the top ten. These data are also associated with another study on T cells of mothers and their children.

Specimen: blood. The source of these receptors is a woman aged 40-49 years in good health. Both conserved end residues are part of each CDR3. D genes are given only for firm matches. A clone size is listed for some rows: how often the clone was seen (once, few, many), or a class if it is expanded.

v_gene,j_gene,d_gene,abundance,CDR3aa,CDR3nt
TRBV15,TRBJ2-6,NA,few,CATSRLRLGMGANVLTF,TGTGCCACCAGCAGACTCCGACTGGGCATGGGGGCCAACGTCCTGACTTTC
TRBV7-2,TRBJ1-4,TRBD1,many,CASSVGQGEKLFF,TGTGCCAGCAGCGTAGGACAGGGGGAAAAACTGTTTTTT
TRBV12-3/TRBV12-4,TRBJ2-3,TRBD1,few,CASSFGTATDTQYF,TGTGCCAGCAGTTTCGGGACAGCCACAGATACGCAGTATTTT
TRBV3-1,TRBJ1-1,TRBD1,few,CASSSRDRARNTEAFF,TGTGCCAGCAGCTCCCGGGACAGGGCAAGGAACACTGAAGCTTTCTTT
TRBV7-9,TRBJ2-5,TRBD2,NA,CASSLELAGRETQYF,TGTGCCAGCAGCTTAGAACTAGCGGGGAGGGAGACCCAGTACTTC
TRBV7-2,TRBJ2-5,TRBD2,NA,CASSLSGEIQETQYF,TGTGCCAGCAGCTTAAGCGGGGAAATACAAGAGACCCAGTACTTC
TRBV5-1,TRBJ2-1,TRBD1,NA,CASSFETGPREQFF,TGCGCCAGCAGCTTCGAGACAGGGCCCAGAGAGCAGTTCTTC
TRBV2,TRBJ1-6,TRBD1,NA,CASKTGVSPLHF,TGTGCCAGCAAGACAGGGGTTTCACCCCTCCACTTT
TRBV5-1,TRBJ2-3,NA,NA,CASSNPLVQGTDTQYF,TGCGCCAGCAGCAATCCTCTAGTACAAGGCACAGATACGCAGTATTTT
TRBV19,TRBJ1-5,TRBD1,few,CASSGRREGARNNQPQHF,TGTGCCAGTAGTGGACGACGAGAGGGGGCCAGGAACAATCAGCCCCAGCATTTT
TRBV7-2,TRBJ1-3,NA,NA,CASSLDGYSGNTIYF,TGTGCCAGCAGCTTAGACGGCTACTCTGGAAACACCATATATTTT
TRBV3-1,TRBJ2-4,TRBD2,NA,CASAPGLGELEQYF,TGTGCCAGCGCACCAGGACTAGGTGAATTGGAGCAGTACTTC
TRBV7-2,TRBJ2-3,NA,NA,CASSLATLLDTQYF,TGTGCCAGCAGCTTAGCGACTTTATTAGATACGCAGTATTTT
TRBV7-6,TRBJ2-3,TRBD1,NA,CASRPGQESTDTRYF,TGTGCCAGCCGACCGGGACAGGAAAGCACAGATACGCGGTATTTT
TRBV29-1,TRBJ2-5,NA,many,CSVEVGQGRTTQYF,TGCAGCGTTGAAGTGGGGCAGGGGCGGACGACCCAGTACTTC
TRBV7-3,TRBJ2-3,NA,few,CASSRFNAIVPDTQYF,TGTGCCAGCAGCCGCTTTAACGCCATCGTCCCAGATACGCAGTATTTT
TRBV21-1,TRBJ1-5,NA,NA,CASSRPLGNQPQHF,TGTGCCAGCAGCCGCCCCCTAGGCAATCAGCCCCAGCATTTT
TRBV18,TRBJ2-7,NA,NA,CASSPLGRGEAYEQYF,TGTGCCAGCTCACCACTGGGCAGGGGAGAGGCCTACGAGCAGTACTTC
TRBV14,TRBJ1-1,NA,NA,CASSQEGWGAKGDTEAFF,TGTGCCAGCAGCCAAGAAGGCTGGGGGGCGAAGGGCGACACTGAAGCTTTCTTT
TRBV15,TRBJ2-7,TRBD2,many,CATSRTTGLAGGSYEQYF,TGTGCCACCAGCAGAACCACGGGACTAGCGGGGGGTTCCTACGAGCAGTACTTC
TRBV28,TRBJ2-3,NA,few,CVSTTNPSDTQYF,TGTGTCAGCACGACCAATCCGTCAGATACGCAGTATTTT
TRBV28,TRBJ2-5,NA,once,CASSLGGKTETQYF,TGTGCCAGCAGTTTAGGCGGGAAGACAGAGACCCAGTACTTC
TRBV27,TRBJ2-2,NA,many,CASSVATGELFF,TGTGCCAGCAGCGTAGCCACCGGGGAGCTGTTTTTT
TRBV9,TRBJ2-7,TRBD2,few,CASSVDISASGAVYNEQYF,TGTGCCAGCAGCGTAGACATTTCTGCTAGCGGGGCTGTCTACAATGAGCAGTACTTC
TRBV7-2,TRBJ2-6,NA,few,CASSLQGNGANVLTF,TGTGCCAGCAGCCTACAGGGAAATGGGGCCAACGTCCTGACTTTC
TRBV15,TRBJ2-3,NA,NA,CATSSGMEARYTDTQYF,TGTGCCACCAGCAGTGGAATGGAGGCCCGCTACACAGATACGCAGTATTTT
TRBV15,TRBJ1-2,NA,few,CATSRAARGAYGYTF,TGTGCCACCAGCAGAGCCGCTCGGGGAGCCTATGGCTACACCTTC
TRBV12-3/TRBV12-4,TRBJ1-1,TRBD1,few,CASSLGRTGVGTEAFF,TGTGCCAGCAGTTTAGGAAGGACAGGGGTCGGCACTGAAGCTTTCTTT